The sequence of this T cell receptor beta chain was determined in a study of blood T cell repertoires in COVID-19. Background on the study: From T cells, B-cell-depleted T cells, or PBMCs came the material, which was cDNA or gDNA.

From germline, CDR1 is SGHDT and CDR2 YYEEEE. The CDR3 extends over 15 amino acids. V trimming: 4 bases; J trimming: 8 bases; junction bases outside the gene matches: 14. TCRdb keeps only in-frame clones here, not all; method: immunoSEQ multiplex PCR. Among just over 250,000 clones listed, about nine tenths were seen once. This clone appeared once. The specimen was peripheral blood. The origin of this receptor is a man between 60 and 70 years old who had recovered from COVID-19. The chain carries TRBV5-6 and TRBJ2-5; TRBD2 matches at 7 bases. CDR3 sequence: CASSRRAGDPRTQYF. DNA for the CDR3: TGTGCCAGCAGCCGCCGGGCGGGGGATCCACGAACCCAGTACTTC.